This entry describes one T cell receptor beta chain. Its antigen has not been determined. No much larger clone exists at a distance of one base, and base qualities are not known. These data originate in a study of blood T cell repertoires in COVID-19 (dated by TCRdb to the early 2020s). About the investigation overall: The collaborator samples originated in the United States, Italy and Spain and spanned the acute and convalescent phases of COVID-19. Where available, HLA class I and class II types were taken from metadata supplied by the sample provider and were not determined by assay-based typing. Subjects who had been exposed to COVID-19, were actively infected with it, or had recovered from it provided the deeply sampled blood TCRbeta repertoires that made up the dataset. The samples were drawn from two sources: the first 160 participants of the ongoing ImmuneRACE study, and 1,000 to 1,500 subjects contributed by 6 global collaborators. The repertoires were released in a freely available public database meant as a resource for research on the immune response to SARS-CoV-2. The material from the prospective study consisted of cDNA or gDNA derived from T cells, B-cell-depleted T cells, or PBMCs. Sample metadata almost always included a de-identified subject ID, COVID-19 status, age in years and sex. Broad study findings and their caveats: How much clinical and demographic metadata was included differed by source and by participant, and the metadata was provided uncurated.

Collaborating institutions collected whole blood in K2EDTA tubes following their own protocols. For TCRbeta analysis, collaborators shipped samples as frozen whole blood, isolated PBMCs, or DNA extracted from either of those sample types. Trimming accounts for 3 bases at V and 1 base at J, while the number of junction bases matched to no gene is 5. The CDR3 numbers 15 residues from cysteine through phenylalanine. Only the CDR3 portion is preserved as DNA: 45 bases, with reading frame beginning at the first base. Reading the germline V gene gives CDR1 SGHRS and CDR2 YFSETQ. TCRbeta CDR3 regions were amplified from genomic DNA using the immunoSEQ Assay, a bias-controlled multiplex PCR. In the source study's methods: Nucleated cell counts per sample were estimated from amplification of reference gene primers within the assay. To quantify the absolute abundance of each unique TCRbeta CDR3 rearrangement, sequence reads were collapsed and filtered. For each sample, productive Simpson clonality was calculated by taking the square root of Simpson's diversity index across productive rearrangements. TCRdb stores this immuneACCESS table with in-frame sequences only. Part of the clones is absent; in the studies checked, under half of the shortfall reflects unresolved V genes, and no reason is known for the rest. D and trimming were read from the DNA, whereas the V and J calls and clone size are those reported in that table. The sample table lists around 60,000 clones, approximately 80% of them with a count of one. The top ten constitute roughly 6.7% of the sample.

Sequenced sample: peripheral blood. The source of this sequence is a man between 60 and 75 years old with acute or convalescent COVID-19. This sequence uses TRBV5-1 and TRBJ2-3, and TRBD2 aligns with 7 junction nucleotides. The DNA sequence is TGCGCCAGCAGCTACGGGGGGTCGGGCACAGATACGCAGTATTTT. This sequence encodes CASSYGGSGTDTQYF.